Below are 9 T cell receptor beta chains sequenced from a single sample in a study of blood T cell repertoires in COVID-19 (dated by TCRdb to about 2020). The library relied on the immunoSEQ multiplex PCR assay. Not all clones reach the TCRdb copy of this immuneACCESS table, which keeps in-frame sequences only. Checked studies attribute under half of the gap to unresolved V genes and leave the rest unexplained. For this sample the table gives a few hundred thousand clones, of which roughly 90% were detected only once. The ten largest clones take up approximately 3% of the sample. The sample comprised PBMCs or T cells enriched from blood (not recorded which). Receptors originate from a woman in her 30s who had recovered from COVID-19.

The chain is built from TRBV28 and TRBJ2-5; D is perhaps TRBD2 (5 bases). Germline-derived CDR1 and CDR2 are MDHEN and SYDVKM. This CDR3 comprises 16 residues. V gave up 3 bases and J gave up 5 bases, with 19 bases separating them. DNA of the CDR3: TGTGCCAGCAGTTTGCCTCTCACTAGGGAGCTGGAGACCCAGTACTTC. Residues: CASSLPLTRELETQYF. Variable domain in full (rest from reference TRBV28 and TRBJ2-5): DVKVTQSSRYLVKRTGEKVFLECVQDMDHENMFWYRQDPGLGLRLIYFSYDVKMKEKGDIPEGYSVSREKKERFSLILESASTNQTSMYLCASSLPLTRELETQYFGPGTRLLVL.

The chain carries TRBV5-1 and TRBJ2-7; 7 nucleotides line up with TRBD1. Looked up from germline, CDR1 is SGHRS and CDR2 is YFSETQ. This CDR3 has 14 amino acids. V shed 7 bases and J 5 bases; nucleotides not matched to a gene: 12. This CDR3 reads CASGPMGQSDEQYF. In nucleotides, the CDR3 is TGCGCCAGCGGCCCCATGGGACAGTCCGACGAGCAGTACTTC.

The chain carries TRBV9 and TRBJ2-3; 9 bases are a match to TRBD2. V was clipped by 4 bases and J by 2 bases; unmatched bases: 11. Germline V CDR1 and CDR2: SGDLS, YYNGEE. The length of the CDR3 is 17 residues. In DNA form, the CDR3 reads TGTGCCAGCAGCTCCCTGCGGGAGGGCCCGGACACAGATACGCAGTATTTT. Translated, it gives CASSSLREGPDTDTQYF.

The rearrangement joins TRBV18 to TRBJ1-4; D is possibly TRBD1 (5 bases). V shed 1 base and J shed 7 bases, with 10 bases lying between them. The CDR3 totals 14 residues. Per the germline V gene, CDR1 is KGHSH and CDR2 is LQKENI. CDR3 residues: CASSPQGQVEKLFF. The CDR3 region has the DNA TGTGCCAGCTCACCACAGGGGCAGGTTGAAAAACTGTTTTTT.

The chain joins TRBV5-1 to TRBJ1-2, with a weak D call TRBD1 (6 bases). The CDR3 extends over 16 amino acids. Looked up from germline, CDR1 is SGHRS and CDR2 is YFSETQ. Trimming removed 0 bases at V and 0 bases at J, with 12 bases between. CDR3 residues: CASSLVGAQTNYGYTF. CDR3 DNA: TGCGCCAGCAGCTTGGTGGGGGCACAAACTAACTATGGCTACACCTTC.

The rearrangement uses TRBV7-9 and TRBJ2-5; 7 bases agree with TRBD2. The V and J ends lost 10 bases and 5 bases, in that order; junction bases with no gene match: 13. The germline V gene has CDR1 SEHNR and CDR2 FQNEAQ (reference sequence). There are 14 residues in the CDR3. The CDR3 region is CATRQAGDEETQYF. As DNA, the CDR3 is TGTGCCACCCGCCAGGCGGGAGATGAGGAGACCCAGTACTTC.

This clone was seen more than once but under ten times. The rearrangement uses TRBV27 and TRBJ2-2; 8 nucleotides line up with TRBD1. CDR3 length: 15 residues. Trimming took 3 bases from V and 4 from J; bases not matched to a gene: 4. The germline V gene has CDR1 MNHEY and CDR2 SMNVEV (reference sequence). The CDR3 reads CASSFGQGGTGELFF. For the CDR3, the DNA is TGTGCCAGCAGTTTCGGACAGGGAGGCACCGGGGAGCTGTTTTTT.

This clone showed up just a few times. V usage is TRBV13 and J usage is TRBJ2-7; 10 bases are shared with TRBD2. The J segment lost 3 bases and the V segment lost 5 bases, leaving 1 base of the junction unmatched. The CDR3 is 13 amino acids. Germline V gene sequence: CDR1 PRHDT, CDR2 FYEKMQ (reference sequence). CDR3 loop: CASSLAGDYEQYF. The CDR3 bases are TGTGCCAGCAGCCTAGCGGGGGACTACGAGCAGTACTTC.

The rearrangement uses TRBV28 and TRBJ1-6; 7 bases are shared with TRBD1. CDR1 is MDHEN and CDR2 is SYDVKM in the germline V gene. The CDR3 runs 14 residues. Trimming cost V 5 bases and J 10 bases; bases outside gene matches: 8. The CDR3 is CASSSQTGLSPLHF. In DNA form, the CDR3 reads TGTGCCAGCAGTAGCCAGACAGGGTTGTCACCCCTCCACTTT.